This entry is about one TCR beta chain. Its target is unknown. Healthy people donating bone marrow made up the donors. V dropped 3 bases and J dropped 8 bases, with 13 bases sitting between them. The germline gives CDR1 SGHAT, CDR2 FQNNGV. CDR3 length equals 13 residues. This entry comes from a study of cytomegalovirus exposure and HLA in healthy donors. Study details: A prior study identified 90 million to 120 million unique TCR beta sequences from about 180 million T cells. The study, taken as a whole, reports: Reports indicate that TCR beta sequences accurately predicted the HLA-A and HLA-B alleles of most subjects. More clonal expansion characterized HLA-associated TCR beta chains than equally common others in a later analysis.

PCR involved 60 Vbeta and 13 Jbeta primers. Here immunoSEQ multiplex PCR was the method, and the copy in TCRdb shows in-frame clones only, minus some. The repertoire table contains about 200,000 clones. This rearrangement joins TRBV11-2 to TRBJ1-1, with D tentatively TRBD1 (6 bases). The material sequenced was PBMCs. This clonotype was obtained from a boy between 10 and 17 years old in good health and CMV-seronegative. CDR3 in amino acids: CASSFYRDGEAFF. The CDR3 nucleotides are TGTGCCAGCAGCTTCTACAGGGATGGGGAAGCTTTCTTT. Looking up the rest from reference TRBV11-2 and TRBJ1-1 gives the full variable domain: EAGVAQSPRYKIIEKRQSVAFWCNPISGHATLYWYQQILGQGPKLLIQFQNNGVVDDSQLPKDRFSAERLKGVDSTLKIQPAKLEDSAVYLCASSFYRDGEAFFGQGTRLTVV.